The present T cell receptor beta chain was sequenced within a study of CD8+CD57+ T cells in acquired aplastic anemia. Looking at the study overall: Sorted CD4+ and CD8+ cell DNA averaged roughly 3.2 ug.

Profiles of TCR beta VDJ and CDR3 were generated from a genomic DNA template. From the reads, TCRdb called clonotypes with MiXCR, one entry per CDR3 protein. The profile covers 150,000 to 200,000 distinct CDR3 sequences, with about 45% appearing a single time and roughly 3.5% taken by the ten largest. In patients chosen for sequencing, flow cytometry had shown CD8+CD57+ cell expansion. This clonotype was detected ten times or more. The antigen remains unidentified. General study results and limits: Patients did not significantly differ from controls in CD8+ Simpson's diversity.

This receptor was obtained from a human donor with aplastic anemia. The sequencing input was sorted CD4+, CD8+, or CD8+CD57+ T cells (not recorded which) from PBMCs.

The CDR3 region is CASSALWTGGNQPQHF. CDR3 in DNA: TGTGCCAGCAGTGCCCTTTGGACAGGGGGCAATCAGCCCCAGCATTTT. The chain employs TRBV6-1 and TRBJ1-5, with 9 bases identical to TRBD1. V lost 4 bases, J lost 2 bases, and 6 bases stayed unmatched. This CDR3 is 16 amino acids long. Germline assignment: CDR1 MNHNS and CDR2 SASEGT.